This T cell receptor beta chain was profiled in a study of shared clonotypes between healthy human individuals. The ends were cut back, 3 bases at V and 2 bases at J, with 7 bases in the middle. Looked up from germline, CDR1 is KGHSH and CDR2 is LQKENI. The CDR3 totals 14 residues. Every subset's genomic DNA went evenly onto several immunoSEQ plates. Data came from immunoSEQ multiplex PCR; TCRdb stores just in-frame clones and leaves some out. The sample shows about 1 million clones, around 74% of them seen only once. Of note for this clone: The same CDR3 can be traced to other DNA sequences in this sample.

The specimen sequenced was memory CD4+ T cells sorted from blood. Subset denoted: CD45RA-negative fraction. This sequence originates from a man between 18 and 29 years old in good health. The chain has TRBV18 and TRBJ2-2, with a possible D match to TRBD2 (5 bases). The CDR3 here is CASSPLANTGELFF. CDR3 sequence (DNA): TGTGCCAGCTCACCGCTAGCAAACACCGGGGAGCTGTTTTTT.